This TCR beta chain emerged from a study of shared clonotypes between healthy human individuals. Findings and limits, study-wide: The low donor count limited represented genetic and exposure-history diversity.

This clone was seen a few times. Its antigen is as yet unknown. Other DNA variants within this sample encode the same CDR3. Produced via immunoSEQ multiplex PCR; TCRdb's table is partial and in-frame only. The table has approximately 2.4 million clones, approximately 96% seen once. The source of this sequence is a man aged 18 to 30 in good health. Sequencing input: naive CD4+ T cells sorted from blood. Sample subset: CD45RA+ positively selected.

CDR3 DNA: TGCGCCAGCAGCTTGGAAGGCAGGATGAACACTGAAGCTTTCTTT. Translating it yields CASSLEGRMNTEAFF. The V gene is TRBV5-1, the J gene TRBJ1-1; D not certain. Germline V gene data show CDR1 as SGHRS and CDR2 as YFSETQ. This CDR3 has 15 amino acids. Trimming removed 0 bases at V and 0 bases at J, with 9 bases between.